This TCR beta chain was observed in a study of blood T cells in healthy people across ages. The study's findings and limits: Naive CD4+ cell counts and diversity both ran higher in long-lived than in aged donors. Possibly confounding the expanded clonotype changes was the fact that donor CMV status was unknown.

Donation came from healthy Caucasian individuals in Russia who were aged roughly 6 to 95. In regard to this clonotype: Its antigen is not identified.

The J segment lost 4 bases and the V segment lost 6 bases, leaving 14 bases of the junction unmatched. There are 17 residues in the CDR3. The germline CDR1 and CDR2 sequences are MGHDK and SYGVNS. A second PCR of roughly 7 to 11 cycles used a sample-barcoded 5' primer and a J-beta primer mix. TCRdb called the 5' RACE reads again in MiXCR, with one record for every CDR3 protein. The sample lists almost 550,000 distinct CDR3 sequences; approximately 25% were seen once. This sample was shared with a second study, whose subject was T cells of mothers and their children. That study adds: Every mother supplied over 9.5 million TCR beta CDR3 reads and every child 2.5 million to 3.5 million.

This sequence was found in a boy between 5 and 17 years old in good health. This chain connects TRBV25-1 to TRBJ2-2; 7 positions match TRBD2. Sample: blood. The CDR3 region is CASRESGTTFSTGELFF. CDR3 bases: TGTGCCAGCAGGGAGAGCGGGACGACTTTTTCCACCGGGGAGCTGTTTTTT. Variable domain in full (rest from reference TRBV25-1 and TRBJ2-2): EADIYQTPRYLVIGTGKKITLECSQTMGHDKMYWYQQDPGMELHLIHYSYGVNSTEKGDLSSESTVSRIRTEHFPLTLESARPSHTSQYLCASRESGTTFSTGELFFGEGSRLTVL.